This TCR beta chain was profiled in a study of blood T cell repertoires in COVID-19 (TCRdb year 2020). Background for the entire study: Collaborator samples came from the United States, Italy and Spain and covered acute and convalescent phases of COVID-19. Samples came from the ongoing ImmuneRACE study (first 160 participants) plus 1,254 subjects from 6 global collaborators. Where available, HLA class I and class II types were taken from metadata supplied by the sample provider and were not determined by assay-based typing. The repertoires were released in a freely available public database intended as a resource for research on the immune response to SARS-CoV-2. The prospective study material was composed of cDNA or gDNA derived from T cells, B-cell-depleted T cells, or PBMCs. The sample metadata nearly always contained a de-identified subject ID, COVID-19 status, age in years and sex. Deeply sampled blood TCRbeta repertoires from subjects exposed to, actively infected with, or recovered from COVID-19 were included in the dataset.

What the authors observed across the whole study: The amount of clinical and demographic metadata varied by source and participant and was provided uncurated.

V lost 4 bases and J lost 8 bases, and the count of bases not matched to a germline gene is 5. Looking up the germline V gene yields CDR1 SGHRS and CDR2 YFSETQ. The CDR3 spans 12 residues, from the cysteine through the phenylalanine. Just CDR3 DNA is preserved here, 36 bases in frame from base 1. TCRbeta CDR3 regions were amplified from genomic DNA using the immunoSEQ Assay, a bias-controlled multiplex PCR. The published analysis was carried out like this. The number of nucleated cells in each sample was estimated from the amplification of reference gene primers within the assay. To quantify the absolute abundance of each unique TCRbeta CDR3 rearrangement, sequence reads were collapsed and filtered. Productive Simpson clonality was computed per sample as the square root of Simpson's diversity index over productive rearrangements. In TCRdb, the immuneACCESS table is reduced to in-frame sequences with V and J assigned. These tables do not hold every clone; where another copy was compared, an unresolved V gene accounts for under half, and the others remain unexplained. That table is the source of V, J and clone size, and D and trimming were worked out from the DNA. A total of 150,000 to 200,000 clones appear in this sample, approximately 91% of them only once. The top ten hold 2.1% of the sample.

As to this clone: Its cognate antigen has yet to be identified. No quality values exist for individual bases; no much larger clone is one base distant.

Each collaborating institution followed its own protocols to collect whole blood in K2EDTA tubes. For TCRbeta analysis, collaborators shipped samples as frozen whole blood, isolated PBMCs, or DNA extracted from either of those sample types. The V gene is TRBV5-1 and the J gene is TRBJ1-2, and TRBD1 matches 7 of the central bases. The receptor was isolated from a man in his 70s with active or convalescent COVID-19. Sequencing was performed on peripheral blood. CDR3 region: CASSEGAGGYTF. The sequence in DNA is TGCGCCAGCAGCGAGGGGGCAGGGGGCTACACCTTC.